The T cell receptor beta chain under discussion was sequenced for a study of memory CD4+ T cells and cytomegalovirus serostatus. Concerning this clone: The target antigen is unknown.

Single viable CD3+CD4+CD8-CD45RO+ cells were sorted as the memory CD4+ T cells. Donors' CMV status reflects serum IgG against pp150, pp28, p38, p52. Positive selection with CD4 microbeads enriched total CD4+ T cells. Sequenced by immunoSEQ multiplex PCR; TCRdb stores in-frame clones only, minus some. Altogether tens of thousands of clones are present, around 77% being singletons, with the ten largest covering 0.7% to 0.9%. Germline V gene lookup returns CDR1 MNHEY and CDR2 SMNVEV (reference sequence). CDR3 size: 15 residues. Losses at the gene ends were 3 bases for V and 6 bases for J; bases not matched to a gene: 10. Findings and limits, study-wide: CD4+ memory repertoires contained 67 of 164 reported CMV TCRbeta sequences.

The chain couples TRBV27 to TRBJ2-5; TRBD1 agrees at 7 bases. The sequenced material came from memory CD4+ T cells from blood. The source of this sequence is an adult in good health and CMV-seronegative. The CDR3 spells CASSLVTGDRKTQYF. DNA of the CDR3: TGTGCCAGCAGTTTGGTCACAGGGGACCGAAAGACCCAGTACTTC.